The rows below give T cell receptor beta chains drawn from one sample of a study of T cell responses to AZD1222 COVID-19 vaccine. Here immunoSEQ multiplex PCR was the method, and the copy in TCRdb shows in-frame clones only, minus some. The table lists 250,000 to 300,000 clones, around 93% of them singletons. This material consisted of peripheral blood, taken 28 days after the second AZD1222 dose. The receptor source for this set is an adult who received the AZD1222 COVID-19 vaccine. Each CDR3 is given with its conserved first and last residue. Fields, in order: D gene, V gene, J gene, clone size, CDR3 protein, CDR3 DNA. The D gene is left open where the match is weak. Size is omitted from some rows. Given values are once, few, many or a class for expanded clones.

.	TRBV18	TRBJ2-1	.	CASSPLLGSLQFNEQFF	TGTGCCAGCTCACCACTGTTGGGCTCCCTACAATTTAATGAGCAGTTCTTC
.	TRBV7-2	TRBJ1-2	.	CASSLDALGTGYTF	TGTGCCAGCAGCTTGGATGCTCTGGGGACTGGCTACACCTTC
TRBD1	TRBV28	TRBJ1-1	.	CASSSGGQGRENTEAFF	TGTGCCAGCAGCAGCGGGGGACAGGGTAGGGAGAACACTGAAGCTTTCTTT
.	TRBV4-2	TRBJ1-2	.	CASSQDLGSRGYTF	TGTGCCAGCAGCCAAGATCTCGGCTCCCGGGGCTACACCTTC
.	TRBV28	TRBJ1-5	.	CASSYRTEESNQPQHF	TGTGCCAGCAGTTACAGGACGGAAGAAAGCAATCAGCCCCAGCATTTT
.	TRBV28	TRBJ1-3	.	CASSFGRSSGNTIYF	TGTGCCAGCAGTTTTGGGCGGAGCTCTGGAAACACCATATATTTT
TRBD2	TRBV4-3	TRBJ2-1	.	CASSQGFGGGEQFF	TGCGCCAGCAGCCAAGGCTTCGGCGGGGGGGAGCAGTTCTTC
TRBD1	TRBV14	TRBJ2-5	.	CASNTGQWVKETQYF	TGTGCCAGCAACACGGGACAGTGGGTCAAGGAGACCCAGTACTTC
.	TRBV28	TRBJ1-1	.	CASSLGGANTEAFF	TGTGCCAGCAGTTTAGGAGGGGCGAACACTGAAGCTTTCTTT
.	TRBV3-1/TRBV3-2	TRBJ2-7	.	CASSQVDRQYF	TGTGCCAGCAGCCAAGTAGACAGGCAGTACTTC
.	TRBV3-1/TRBV3-2	TRBJ1-2	.	CASSQDEGTASYGYTF	TGTGCCAGCAGCCAAGATGAGGGTACTGCAAGCTATGGCTACACCTTC
.	TRBV10-3	TRBJ1-5	.	CAISESSQPQHF	TGTGCCATCAGTGAGTCGAGTCAGCCCCAGCATTTT
.	TRBV12-3/TRBV12-4	TRBJ1-1	.	CASTKVHTEAFF	TGTGCCAGCACAAAGGTTCACACTGAAGCTTTCTTT
TRBD1	TRBV5-6	TRBJ1-1	.	CASSKDRARLEAFF	TGTGCCAGCAGCAAAGACAGGGCCCGACTTGAAGCTTTCTTT
TRBD1	TRBV28	TRBJ1-6	.	CASSPWDRDSYNSPLHF	TGTGCCAGCAGTCCCTGGGACAGGGACTCCTATAATTCACCCCTCCACTTT
.	TRBV21-1	TRBJ2-6	.	CASSARDRGISGANVLTF	TGTGCCAGCAGCGCCCGGGACAGGGGGATTTCTGGGGCCAACGTCCTGACTTTC
TRBD1	TRBV11-2	TRBJ2-2	.	CASNFGTANTGELFF	TGTGCCAGCAACTTTGGGACAGCCAACACCGGGGAGCTGTTTTTT
.	TRBV5-1	TRBJ1-4	.	CASSVGSNEKLFF	TGCGCCAGCAGCGTGGGTTCTAATGAAAAACTGTTTTTT
.	TRBV2	TRBJ1-5	.	CASSEWAGNNQPQHF	TGTGCCAGCAGTGAATGGGCGGGGAACAATCAGCCCCAGCATTTT
.	TRBV28	TRBJ1-6	.	CASSLPIPGHGSPLHF	TGTGCCAGCAGTTTACCAATCCCGGGACATGGATCACCCCTCCACTTT
TRBD1	TRBV7-3	TRBJ1-2	.	CASSLGQGTYGYTF	TGTGCCAGCAGCCTGGGACAGGGAACCTATGGCTACACCTTC
.	TRBV5-1	TRBJ2-6	.	CASRSGSGANVLTF	TGCGCCAGCAGGTCCGGGTCTGGGGCCAACGTCCTGACTTTC
.	TRBV25-1	TRBJ1-5	.	CASSSGEGQPQHF	TGTGCCAGCAGCTCGGGGGAAGGCCAGCCCCAGCATTTT
.	TRBV7-9	TRBJ2-1	.	CASDVLRSSYNEQFF	TGTGCCAGCGACGTTTTAAGGAGTTCCTACAATGAGCAGTTCTTC
TRBD1	TRBV5-4	TRBJ1-1	.	CASSSPVRDRGVAFF	TGTGCCAGCAGCTCACCGGTCAGGGACAGGGGTGTTGCTTTCTTT
.	TRBV28	TRBJ1-1	.	CAIKGESTEAFF	TGTGCCATTAAAGGAGAAAGCACTGAAGCTTTCTTT
TRBD1	TRBV4-1	TRBJ2-2	once	CASSMSGGNTGELFF	TGCGCCAGCAGCATGTCAGGGGGTAACACCGGGGAGCTGTTTTTT
.	TRBV6-5	TRBJ1-1	.	CASSLARQNTEAFF	TGTGCCAGCAGTCTTGCACGACAGAACACTGAAGCTTTCTTT
.	TRBV20-1	TRBJ2-7	.	CSARWGVEQYF	TGCAGTGCTAGATGGGGAGTTGAGCAGTACTTC
TRBD2	TRBV7-9	TRBJ2-1	.	CASSPRLTAGYNEQFF	TGTGCCAGCAGCCCAAGACTCACAGCGGGGTACAATGAGCAGTTCTTC
TRBD1	TRBV3-1/TRBV3-2	TRBJ1-5	.	CASSQGGQGGNQPQHF	TGTGCCAGCAGCCAAGGGGGACAGGGCGGCAATCAGCCCCAGCATTTT
.	TRBV7-2	TRBJ2-7	.	CASSSLYEQYF	TGTGCCAGCAGTTCCCTATACGAGCAGTACTTC
TRBD1	TRBV25-1	TRBJ1-2	.	CASSDRENYGYTF	TGTGCCAGCAGCGACAGGGAGAACTATGGCTACACCTTC
.	TRBV9	TRBJ2-1	few	CASSVQGSSYNEQFF	TGTGCCAGCAGCGTACAGGGGTCCTCCTACAATGAGCAGTTCTTC
.	TRBV27	TRBJ2-7	many	CASSLSEEGSDEQYF	TGTGCCAGCAGTTTAAGTGAAGAGGGATCGGACGAGCAGTACTTC
TRBD2	TRBV7-2	TRBJ2-5	.	CASSQLAGGQETQYF	TGTGCCAGCAGCCAACTAGCGGGAGGACAAGAGACCCAGTACTTC
.	TRBV5-1	TRBJ2-7	.	CASSLGQVSSYEQYF	TGCGCCAGCAGCTTGGGGCAGGTAAGCTCCTACGAGCAGTACTTC
.	TRBV11-2	TRBJ1-2	.	CASSSGHGPNYGYTF	TGTGCCAGCAGCTCCGGACATGGTCCTAACTATGGCTACACCTTC
TRBD2	TRBV3-1/TRBV3-2	TRBJ2-5	.	CASSQDPAGGPETQYF	TGTGCCAGCAGCCAAGATCCAGCGGGGGGCCCGGAGACCCAGTACTTC
TRBD1	TRBV6-5	TRBJ1-3	.	CASSNTGASGNTIYF	TGTGCCAGCAGTAATACAGGGGCATCAGGAAACACCATATATTTT
TRBD2	TRBV27	TRBJ2-1	once	CASSFGAGGPLRQFF	TGTGCCAGCAGTTTTGGGGCGGGGGGGCCGCTTAGACAGTTCTTC
TRBD1	TRBV3-1/TRBV3-2	TRBJ2-5	once	CATAGTGEETQYF	TGTGCCACCGCGGGGACAGGGGAGGAGACCCAGTACTTC
.	TRBV11-3	TRBJ2-1	.	CASSLEGDEQFF	TGTGCCAGCAGCTTAGAGGGGGATGAGCAGTTCTTC
.	TRBV4-1	TRBJ1-1	.	CASSQEYRSSEGAFF	TGCGCCAGCAGCCAAGAGTACAGGAGCTCGGAGGGGGCTTTCTTT
.	TRBV10-3	TRBJ1-1	.	CAISDYSTEAFF	TGTGCCATCAGTGACTATTCCACTGAAGCTTTCTTT
.	TRBV7-3	TRBJ1-2	.	CASSLKGGNNYGYTF	TGTGCCAGCAGCTTAAAAGGGGGTAATAACTATGGCTACACCTTC
.	TRBV9	TRBJ1-6	few	CASSGRDPGNSPLHF	TGTGCCAGCAGCGGCCGGGACCCGGGGAATTCACCCCTCCACTTT
.	TRBV6-5	TRBJ1-3	.	CASSFTGSSGNTIYF	TGTGCCAGCAGTTTTACAGGGTCCTCTGGAAACACCATATATTTT
.	TRBV7-8	TRBJ2-5	.	CASRRRRGNPETQYF	TGTGCCAGCAGAAGACGTAGGGGCAATCCAGAGACCCAGTACTTC
.	TRBV15	TRBJ2-2	once	CATDRGDGELFF	TGTGCCACCGACCGGGGTGACGGGGAGCTGTTTTTT
.	TRBV5-1	TRBJ1-1	.	CASSLGGSYTEAFF	TGCGCCAGCAGCTTGGGGGGCAGTTACACTGAAGCTTTCTTT
.	TRBV9	TRBJ2-1	.	CASSREAREQFF	TGTGCCAGCAGCCGAGAGGCCCGGGAGCAGTTCTTC
.	TRBV15	TRBJ2-1	.	CATSRAGTYYNEQFF	TGTGCCACCAGCAGGGCCGGGACTTACTACAATGAGCAGTTCTTC
.	TRBV5-4	TRBJ2-1	.	CASQARDRDNEQFF	TGTGCCAGCCAGGCCCGAGACAGAGACAATGAGCAGTTCTTC
.	TRBV28	TRBJ2-7	.	CASSSLGSYEQYF	TGTGCCAGCAGTTCCCTCGGCAGCTACGAGCAGTACTTC
TRBD2	TRBV6-6	TRBJ2-1	.	CASGGDEQFF	TGTGCCAGCGGGGGGGATGAGCAGTTCTTC
.	TRBV7-8	TRBJ2-5	.	CASSSPGGGREETQYF	TGTGCCAGCAGCTCCCCAGGGGGAGGGCGGGAAGAGACCCAGTACTTC
TRBD2	TRBV7-9	TRBJ2-7	once	CASSLGAGGLSYEQYF	TGTGCCAGCAGCTTAGGAGCGGGAGGGCTCTCCTACGAGCAGTATTTC
.	TRBV3-1/TRBV3-2	TRBJ2-5	.	CASSQVLGETQYF	TGTGCCAGCAGCCAAGTCCTGGGAGAGACCCAGTACTTC
TRBD2	TRBV5-4	TRBJ2-1	.	CASSLGGTSGYNEQFF	TGTGCCAGCAGCCTGGGCGGGACTAGCGGATACAATGAGCAGTTCTTC